This TCR beta chain is from a study of cytomegalovirus exposure and HLA in healthy donors. This CDR3 is built from 19 residues. With 2 bases clipped from V and 8 bases from J, the junction kept 17 bases outside the gene matches. PCR employed 60 Vbeta and 13 Jbeta primers. Produced via immunoSEQ multiplex PCR; TCRdb's table is partial and in-frame only. This table has roughly 140,000 clones, 79% appearing once. Sequencing was carried out using PBMCs. The chain couples TRBV5-3 to TRBJ2-1; TRBD2 agrees at 12 bases. TRBV5-3 is an ORF, with its function uncertain. This sequence was found in a man aged 45-60 years in good health and CMV-seropositive. The CDR3 sequence is CARSFSPRLAGDPMDEQFF. CDR3 DNA sequence: TGTGCCAGAAGCTTCTCACCCAGACTAGCGGGAGATCCAATGGATGAGCAGTTCTTC.